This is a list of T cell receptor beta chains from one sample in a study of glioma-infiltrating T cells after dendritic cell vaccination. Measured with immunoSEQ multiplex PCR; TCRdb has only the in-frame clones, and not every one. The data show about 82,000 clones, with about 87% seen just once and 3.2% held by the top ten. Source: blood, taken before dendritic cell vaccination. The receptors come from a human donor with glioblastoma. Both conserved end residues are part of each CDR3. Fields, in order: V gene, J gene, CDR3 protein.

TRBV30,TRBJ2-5,CAWSPYIPRDRRDQETQYF
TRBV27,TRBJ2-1,CASSLLAGDYNEQFF
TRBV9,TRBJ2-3,CASSSQGRPSTDTQYF
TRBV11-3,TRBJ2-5,CASSDGTTLRETQYF
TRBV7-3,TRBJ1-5,CASSLVRRSGTASYSNQPQHF
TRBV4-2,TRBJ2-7,CASSRDVPGLAGGPGEQYF
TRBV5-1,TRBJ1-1,CASSSAFGSTEAFF
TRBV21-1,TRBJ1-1,CASSTQGPNVTMDTEAFF
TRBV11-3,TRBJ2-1,CASSLSVAGGYNEQFF
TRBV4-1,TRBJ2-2,CASSRTSGFYTGELFF
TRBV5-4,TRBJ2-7,CASSLDRGPYEQYF
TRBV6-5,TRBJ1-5,CAPYPGNQPQHF
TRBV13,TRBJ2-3,CASSLNGGSADTQYF
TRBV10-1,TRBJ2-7,CASNSTSNYEQYF
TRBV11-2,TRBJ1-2,CASSARQGIYGYTF
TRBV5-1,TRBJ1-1,CASSLDGLNTEAFF
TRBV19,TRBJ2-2,CASSIGPHGGELFF
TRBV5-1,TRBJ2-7,CASGPGQGTPYEQYF
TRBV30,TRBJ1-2,CAWSRGVYEFGYTF